The present entry profiles one TCR beta chain with its context. Antigen specificity is unknown. A much larger clone differs by one base, so this may be a read error. This sample stems from a study of T cell repertoires in cytomegalovirus infection. Looking at the study overall: CMV epitopes in the study were HLA-C-restricted (recently identified) and HLA-B-restricted (well studied). Public TCR beta signatures provided an indication of both CMV infection and a matching HLA type. Study-level findings and limits: Cumulative public TCR beta family frequency identified CMV carriers with the relevant HLA. CMV-specific TCR beta clonotypes restricted by HLA-C dominated the ex vivo response.

TCRdb recomputed calls from the reads with MiXCR, one row per CDR3 protein. The sample holds about 770,000 distinct CDR3 sequences; 25% to 30% are singletons and the top ten take 13%. J lost 15 bases, V lost 5 bases, and 13 bases had no gene match. The CDR3 contains 13 residues. Germline-derived CDR1 and CDR2 are SGHTA and FQGNSA. The sample here was cultured CD8+ T cells from PBMCs, taken from culture after CMV antigen stimulation. This chain uses TRBV7-2 with TRBJ2-1; 7 bases line up with TRBD1. This sequence originates from a human donor in good health (CMV status not recorded). Some clones in this sample may be carry-over from other donors' samples. CDR3 bases: TGTGCCAGCAGCCTCTACTTAGGGACAGATCTGTTCTTC. This sequence encodes CASSLYLGTDLFF.